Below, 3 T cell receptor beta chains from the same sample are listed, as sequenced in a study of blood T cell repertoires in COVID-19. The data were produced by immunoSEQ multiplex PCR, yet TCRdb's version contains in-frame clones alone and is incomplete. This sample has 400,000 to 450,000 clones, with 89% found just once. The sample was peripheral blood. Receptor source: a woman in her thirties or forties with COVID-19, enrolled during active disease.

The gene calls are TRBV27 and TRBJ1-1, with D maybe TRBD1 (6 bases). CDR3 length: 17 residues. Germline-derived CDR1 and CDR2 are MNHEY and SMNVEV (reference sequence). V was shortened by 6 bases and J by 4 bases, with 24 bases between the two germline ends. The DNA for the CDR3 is TGTGCCAGCAGCAAGGGGACATCTCGGTCCCAAGGCACTGAAGCTTTCTTT. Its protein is CASSKGTSRSQGTEAFF.

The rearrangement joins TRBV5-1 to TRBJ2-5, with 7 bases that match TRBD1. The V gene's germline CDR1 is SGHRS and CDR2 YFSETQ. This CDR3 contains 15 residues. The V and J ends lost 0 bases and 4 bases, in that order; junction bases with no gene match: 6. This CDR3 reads CASSLGGQQVETQYF. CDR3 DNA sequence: TGCGCCAGCAGCTTGGGGGGACAGCAAGTAGAGACCCAGTACTTC.

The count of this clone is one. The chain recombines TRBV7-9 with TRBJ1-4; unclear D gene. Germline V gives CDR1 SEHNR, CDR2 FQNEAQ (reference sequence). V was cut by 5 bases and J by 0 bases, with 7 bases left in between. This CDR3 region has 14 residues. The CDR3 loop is CASSLAATNEKLFF. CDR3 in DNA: TGTGCCAGCAGCCTGGCCGCAACTAATGAAAAACTGTTTTTT.